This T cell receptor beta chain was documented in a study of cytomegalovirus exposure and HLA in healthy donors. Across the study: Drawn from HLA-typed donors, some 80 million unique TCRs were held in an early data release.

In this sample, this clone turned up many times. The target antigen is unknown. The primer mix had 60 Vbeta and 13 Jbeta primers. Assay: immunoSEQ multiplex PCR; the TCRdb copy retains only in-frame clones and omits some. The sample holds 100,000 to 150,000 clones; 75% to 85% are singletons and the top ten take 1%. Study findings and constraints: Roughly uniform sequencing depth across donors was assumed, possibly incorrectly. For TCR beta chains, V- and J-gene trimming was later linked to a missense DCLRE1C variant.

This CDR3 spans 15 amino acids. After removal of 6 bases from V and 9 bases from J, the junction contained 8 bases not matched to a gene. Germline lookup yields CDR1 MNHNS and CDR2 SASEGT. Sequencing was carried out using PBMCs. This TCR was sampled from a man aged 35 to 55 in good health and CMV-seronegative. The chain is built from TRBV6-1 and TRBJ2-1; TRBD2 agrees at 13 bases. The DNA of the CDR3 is TGTGCCAGCAGACTAGCGGGAGGGCCGTTGGCTGAGCAGTTCTTC. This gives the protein CASRLAGGPLAEQFF.